The 26 T cell receptor beta chains below come from one sample, sequenced in a study of T cells in Graves' hyperthyroidism and ophthalmopathy. From RNA transcripts, TCR beta CDR3 regions were amplified. In the first-round RT-PCR of the TCR CDR3, the HTBI primer set was used. A single record per CDR3 protein comes from TCRdb applying MiXCR to the multiplex PCR reads. The sample includes 550,000 to 800,000 distinct CDR3 sequences, 15% to 20% seen only once; the top ten take around 7.7%. Sequenced: blood. Source of these receptors: a man between 18 and 35 years old with Graves' hyperthyroidism.

This chain connects TRBV5-1 to TRBJ1-1; 8 bases fit TRBD1. Per the germline V gene, CDR1 is SGHRS and CDR2 is YFSETQ. The CDR3 totals 13 residues. Unmatched junction bases numbered 5, after V lost 0 bases and J lost 10 bases. The CDR3 loop reads CASSLGQGSAAFF. In nucleotides, the CDR3 is TGCGCCAGCAGCTTGGGACAGGGGAGCGCAGCTTTCTTT.

This clonotype was seen once. With a much larger clone just one base away, this may be a read error. V gene TRBV5-1 combines with J gene TRBJ2-2; 7 bases agree with TRBD1. CDR1 SGHRS and CDR2 YFSETQ come from the germline V gene. The CDR3 is made up of 19 amino acids. The CDR3 nucleotides are TGCGCCAGCAGCTTGGTCCGGACGACACAGGGGTTGGGACCCGGGGAGCCGTTTTTT. Protein: CASSLVRTTQGLGPGEPFF.

V and J are TRBV11-2 and TRBJ2-2; D tentatively fits TRBD1 or TRBD2 (5 bases each). V lost 2 bases, J lost 4 bases, and 14 bases lay in between. This CDR3 region has 16 residues. Germline CDR1 SGHAT, CDR2 FQNNGV. The CDR3 region has the DNA TGTGCCAGCAGCTTAAGGCCCTCGAGGGGCACCGGGGAGCTGTTTTTT. It translates to CASSLRPSRGTGELFF.

The chain joins TRBV9 to TRBJ2-6; D is unclear. V was clipped by 0 bases and J by 4 bases, with 5 bases between them. In germline, CDR1 is SGDLS, CDR2 YYNGEE. The CDR3 sequence is 14 residues long. The CDR3 spells CASSVEAGANVLTF. DNA for the CDR3: TGTGCCAGCAGCGTAGAGGCCGGGGCCAACGTCCTGACTTTC.

In its sample, this clonotype was seen many times. The chain combines TRBV2 with TRBJ2-1; 8 bases fit TRBD2. CDR1 and CDR2 from the germline V gene are SNHLY and FYNNEI. The V gene end was trimmed by 6 bases and the J gene end by 2 bases; junction bases not matched to a gene: 6. The CDR3 has 15 amino acids. The CDR3 DNA reads TGTGCCAGCAGGAAAGCGGGAGCGGCCTACAATGAGCAGTTCTTC. Translation gives CASRKAGAAYNEQFF.

V is TRBV5-1 and J is TRBJ1-1; D perhaps matches TRBD1 (5 bases). V was trimmed by 4 bases and J by 2 bases, leaving 12 bases between them. Germline lookup yields CDR1 SGHRS and CDR2 YFSETQ. The CDR3 extends over 14 amino acids. CDR3 protein: CASSIRDHNTEAFF. As DNA, the CDR3 is TGCGCCAGCAGCATCCGGGACCACAACACTGAAGCTTTCTTT.

The chain recombines TRBV18 with TRBJ2-1, with 10 nucleotides matching TRBD2. V shed 0 bases and J 12 bases; nucleotides not matched to a gene: 8. Germline CDR1 and CDR2: KGHSH and LQKENI. The CDR3 has 15 amino acids. As DNA, the CDR3 is TGTGCCAGCTCACCACCTTACCTAGCGGGAGTAGGGCAGTTCTTC. It specifies CASSPPYLAGVGQFF.

About this clonotype itself: A read error may explain this, as a much larger clone is one base away. DNA for the CDR3: TGTGCCAGCAGCTTAAGGGGGTCTAATGAAAAACTGTTTTTT. Translation gives CASSLRGSNEKLFF. This sequence joins TRBV7-2 and TRBJ1-4; D is perhaps TRBD1 (6 bases). V was trimmed by 2 bases and J by 3 bases, leaving 7 bases between them. This CDR3 is 14 amino acids long. CDR1 and CDR2 from the germline V gene are SGHTA and FQGNSA.

This clonotype has at least ten counts. The J gene is TRBJ2-1, the V gene TRBV7-2, with no clear D. The V and J ends lost 2 bases and 10 bases respectively, with 9 bases between them. The length of the CDR3 is 12 residues. The germline V gene encodes CDR1 SGHTA and CDR2 FQGNSA. The CDR3 nucleotides are TGTGCCAGCAGCTTATTCGCGAGGGAGCAGTTCTTC. This gives the protein CASSLFAREQFF.

This clonotype turned up a few times. The rearrangement joins TRBV7-9 to TRBJ2-7; 9 positions agree with TRBD1. V lost 5 bases and J lost 7; bases outside the gene matches: 9. CDR3 length equals 14 residues. Per the germline V gene, CDR1 is SEHNR and CDR2 is FQNEAQ (reference sequence). The CDR3 coding sequence is TGTGCCAGCAGCGCGGGACAGGGTGGGCGGGAGCAGTACTTC. Translation gives CASSAGQGGREQYF.

The rearrangement links TRBV24-1 to TRBJ2-5; perhaps D is TRBD1 or TRBD2 (5 bases each). With 0 bases removed from V and 6 bases from J, the gap between germline ends came to 10 bases. Germline V gene data show CDR1 as KGHDR and CDR2 as SFDVKD. CDR3 length: 14 residues. The CDR3 loop is CATSDLRGPQTQYF. CDR3 bases: TGTGCCACCAGTGATTTGCGGGGCCCCCAGACCCAGTACTTC.

The chain employs TRBV7-8 and TRBJ2-1; 13 bases align to TRBD2. This CDR3 has 14 amino acids. V lost 3 bases and J lost 8; bases outside the gene matches: 1. CDR1 and CDR2 from the germline V gene are SGHVS and FQNEAQ. CDR3 in amino acids: CASSFTSGRDEQFF. CDR3 coding DNA: TGTGCCAGCAGCTTTACTAGCGGGAGGGATGAGCAGTTCTTC.

The V gene is TRBV12-3 or TRBV12-4, the J gene TRBJ1-4, with unresolved D. V was shortened by 0 bases and J by 6 bases, with 8 bases between the two germline ends. The CDR3 contains 14 residues. DNA of the CDR3: TGTGCCAGCAGTTTAGCGCCTATGGATGAAAAACTGTTTTTT. Protein: CASSLAPMDEKLFF.

This clonotype was counted at least ten times. V is TRBV24-1 and J is TRBJ2-5, with D maybe TRBD1 (6 bases). The CDR3 is made up of 15 amino acids. Germline V gives CDR1 KGHDR, CDR2 SFDVKD. Trimming stripped 3 bases from V and 2 bases from J, with 12 bases between. For the CDR3, the DNA is TGTGCCACCAGTGATCAACAGGGTATGCAAGAGACCCAGTACTTC. Translation gives CATSDQQGMQETQYF.

This clonotype came up many times. This sequence joins TRBV2 and TRBJ2-3; TRBD2 is a possible D gene (5 bases). V was cut by 7 bases and J by 1 base, with 12 bases left in between. This CDR3 contains 14 residues. Looked up from germline, CDR1 is SNHLY and CDR2 is FYNNEI. As DNA, the CDR3 is TGTGCCAGCAAAGGATCACTAGGCACAGATACGCAGTATTTT. Translating it yields CASKGSLGTDTQYF. The full variable domain, with the rest looked up from reference TRBV2 and TRBJ2-3, is EPEVTQTPSHQVTQMGQEVILRCVPISNHLYFYWYRQILGQKVEFLVSFYNNEISEKSEIFDDQFSVERPDGSNFTLKIRSTKLEDSAMYFCASKGSLGTDTQYFGPGTRLTVL.

The chain combines TRBV9 with TRBJ1-2, with a tentative D call TRBD1 (5 bases). Between the trimmed V and J ends, which lost 4 bases and 3 bases, there was a span of 7 bases. Germline V gene lookup returns CDR1 SGDLS and CDR2 YYNGEE. This CDR3 region has 12 residues. In nucleotides, the CDR3 is TGTGCCAGCAGCCAGGGCCACTATGGCTACACCTTC. It codes for CASSQGHYGYTF.

This clonotype has a handful of counts. The V gene is TRBV9, the J gene TRBJ2-4; 7 bases are shared with TRBD2. The length of the CDR3 is 14 residues. Germline V gene data show CDR1 as SGDLS and CDR2 as YYNGEE. Trimming took 0 bases from V and 7 from J; bases not matched to a gene: 4. Here the CDR3 reads CASSVGEGLNIQYF. The CDR3 DNA is TGTGCCAGCAGCGTAGGGGAGGGGTTGAACATTCAGTACTTC.

The gene calls are TRBV19 and TRBJ2-7; 9 nucleotides match TRBD1. The V and J ends lost 4 bases and 3 bases, in that order; junction bases with no gene match: 4. The CDR3 contains 14 residues. CDR1 is LNHDA and CDR2 is SQIVND in the germline V gene (reference sequence). CDR3 sequence reads: CASSTGTGRYEQYF. CDR3 in DNA: TGTGCCAGTAGTACCGGGACAGGGCGCTACGAGCAGTACTTC.

This clonotype has just a few counts. This chain uses TRBV19 with TRBJ1-1, with 9 nucleotides matching TRBD1. Trimming removed 6 bases from V and 8 bases from J; junction bases left unmatched: 10. CDR3 size: 14 residues. Germline assignment: CDR1 LNHDA and CDR2 SQIVND (reference sequence). The CDR3 nucleotides are TGTGCCAGTAGCCTACTTGAAGGACAGGGGGAAGCTTTCTTT. Its protein is CASSLLEGQGEAFF.

This clonotype has just one count. The CDR3 sequence: CASSKEWSYEQYF. DNA of the CDR3: TGTGCCAGCAGCAAAGAATGGTCCTACGAGCAGTACTTC. The chain combines TRBV7-2 with TRBJ2-7; D unresolved. The CDR3 covers 13 residues. Between the trimmed V and J ends, which lost 5 bases and 1 base, there was a span of 9 bases. Per the germline V gene, CDR1 is SGHTA and CDR2 is FQGNSA. Supplemented by reference TRBV7-2 and TRBJ2-7, the full variable domain reads GAGVSQSPSNKVTEKGKDVELRCDPISGHTALYWYRQSLGQGLEFLIYFQGNSAPDKSGLPSDRFSAERTGGSVSTLTIQRTQQEDSAVYLCASSKEWSYEQYFGPGTRLTVT.

V is TRBV9 and J is TRBJ2-1; 9 nucleotides line up with TRBD1. V shed 0 bases, J shed 5 bases, and the junction held 9 bases outside the gene matches. CDR3 length equals 17 residues. In germline, CDR1 is SGDLS, CDR2 YYNGEE. CDR3 amino acids: CASSVDRFGTGNNEQFF. The CDR3 bases are TGTGCCAGCAGCGTAGATAGATTTGGGACAGGGAACAATGAGCAGTTCTTC.

This clonotype was counted a few times. V is TRBV20-1 and J is TRBJ2-7, with D uncertain. CDR1 and CDR2 from the germline V gene are DFQATT and SNEGSKA (reference sequence). CDR3 size: 15 residues. Trimming cost V 0 bases and J 0 bases, with 12 bases left between them. This CDR3 reads CSARDRQTLSYEQYF. The CDR3 bases are TGCAGTGCTAGAGATCGGCAGACTCTCTCCTACGAGCAGTACTTC.

The V call is TRBV6-2 or TRBV6-3, the J call TRBJ2-1; 10 bases map to TRBD1. With 6 bases clipped from V and 5 bases from J, the junction kept 4 bases outside the gene matches. From germline, CDR1 is MNHEY and CDR2 SVGEGT. The CDR3 length is 14 residues. The CDR3: CASRGTGDHNEQFF. In nucleotides, the CDR3 is TGTGCCAGCAGAGGGACAGGGGACCACAATGAGCAGTTCTTC.

This clonotype was seen ten or more times. This rearrangement joins TRBV28 to TRBJ1-1, with D unclear. The CDR3 totals 13 residues. CDR1 MDHEN and CDR2 SYDVKM come from the germline V gene. V was shortened by 3 bases and J by 4 bases, with 9 bases between the two germline ends. CDR3 sequence reads: CASSFHSRTEAFF. As DNA, the CDR3 is TGTGCCAGCAGTTTCCACTCACGCACTGAAGCTTTCTTT. Full variable domain (rest looked up from reference TRBV28 and TRBJ1-1): DVKVTQSSRYLVKRTGEKVFLECVQDMDHENMFWYRQDPGLGLRLIYFSYDVKMKEKGDIPEGYSVSREKKERFSLILESASTNQTSMYLCASSFHSRTEAFFGQGTRLTVV.

This clonotype was detected only a few times. The CDR3 sequence is CASSPRGGQPRSYEQYF. CDR3 DNA: TGTGCCAGCAGCCCCCGAGGGGGCCAGCCCCGCTCCTACGAGCAGTACTTC. The chain combines TRBV3-1 with TRBJ2-7, with 7 bases identical to TRBD1. Trimming cost V 4 bases and J 0 bases; bases outside gene matches: 12. CDR3 length: 17 residues. The germline V gene encodes CDR1 LGHDT and CDR2 YNNKEL (reference sequence).

This clonotype was observed a handful of times. The rearrangement joins TRBV5-4 to TRBJ1-1, with D unclear. Germline V gene sequence: CDR1 SGHNT, CDR2 YYREEE (reference sequence). V dropped 0 bases and J dropped 0 bases, with 9 bases sitting between them. This CDR3 is built from 15 residues. The CDR3 coding sequence is TGTGCCAGCAGCTTGGAGGACGGGATGAACACTGAAGCTTTCTTT. Amino acids: CASSLEDGMNTEAFF.